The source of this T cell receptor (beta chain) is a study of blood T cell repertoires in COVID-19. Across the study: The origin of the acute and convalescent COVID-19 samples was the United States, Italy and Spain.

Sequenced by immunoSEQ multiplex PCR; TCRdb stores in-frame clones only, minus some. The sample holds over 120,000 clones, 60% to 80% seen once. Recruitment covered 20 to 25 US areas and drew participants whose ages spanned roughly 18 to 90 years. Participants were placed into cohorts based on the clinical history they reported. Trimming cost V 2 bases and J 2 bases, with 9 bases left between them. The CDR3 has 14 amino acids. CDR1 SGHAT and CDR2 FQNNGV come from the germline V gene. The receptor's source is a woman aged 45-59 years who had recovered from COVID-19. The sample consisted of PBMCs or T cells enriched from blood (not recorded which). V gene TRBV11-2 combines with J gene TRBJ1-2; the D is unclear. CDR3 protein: CASSLYDTNYGYTF. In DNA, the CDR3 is TGTGCCAGCAGCTTATATGACACGAACTATGGCTACACCTTC.